This T cell receptor (beta chain) was captured in a study of radiotherapy plus CTLA-4 blockade in lung cancer. Overall study: Objective responses were documented in around 18% of patients, with disease control in 31%. Study results and caveats: Blood TCR clones of tumor origin expanded after radiotherapy plus ipilimumab.

A note on this clone: Its specificity is unknown.

The assay was immunoSEQ multiplex PCR, and TCRdb's table has in-frame clones only and misses some. This sample carries around 50,000 clones, roughly 90% of them seen once, and the ten largest clones take 17%. J lost 7 bases, V lost 6 bases, and 14 bases had no gene match. Looked up from germline, CDR1 is SGHDN and CDR2 is FVKESK. The CDR3 covers 15 residues. Ipilimumab CTLA-4 blockade and focal radiation were given to patients with chemo-refractory metastatic non-small-cell lung cancer. This clonotype was obtained from a human donor with non-small cell lung cancer that progressed on radiotherapy plus ipilimumab. Some clones in this sample may be carry-over from other donors' samples. The sample consisted of peripheral blood, taken from a patient treated with radiotherapy plus ipilimumab. This chain connects TRBV14 to TRBJ2-7, with 8 bases fitting TRBD1. In nucleotides, the CDR3 is TGTGCCAGCAGACGGACAGGGAAGAGTGACGGAGAGCAGTACTTC. Its protein is CASRRTGKSDGEQYF.